This entry is about one T cell receptor beta chain. These data belong to a study of blood T cell repertoires in COVID-19. Study details: The samples span acute and convalescent COVID-19 from the United States, Italy and Spain. Sources were T cells, B-cell-depleted T cells, or PBMCs; the material itself was cDNA or gDNA.

Seattle enrolled patients during active infection and tracked them longitudinally. Source study methods: For nucleated cells, counts were estimated from reference gene primer amplification. Method: immunoSEQ multiplex PCR; TCRdb's copy keeps in-frame clones and lacks some. V, J and clone size reflect that table, while D and trimming were determined from the DNA. Of roughly 120,000 clones in the sample, more than 75% were seen once. The sequence was obtained from a man aged 60 to 75 with COVID-19, enrolled during active disease. Sequencing was performed on peripheral blood.

CDR3 DNA: TGTGCCAGCAGCCCCTGGCTAGCGGGAGGGCCCTGGTCCTACAATGAGCAGTTCTTC. It yields the protein CASSPWLAGGPWSYNEQFF. The V gene is TRBV7-8, the J gene TRBJ2-1, with TRBD2 matching over 12 bases. The CDR3 is made up of 19 amino acids. CDR1 is SGHVS and CDR2 is FQNEAQ in the germline V gene. V gave up 5 bases and J gave up 1 base; unmatched junction bases: 12.